These T cell receptor beta chains were read from a single sample in a study of beta chain features in type 1 diabetes. Assay: immunoSEQ multiplex PCR; the TCRdb copy retains only in-frame clones and omits some. The sample contains about half a million clones, more than 9.5% of which appear only once. The specimen sequenced was naive CD4+ T cells from blood. The receptor source for this set is a woman under 30 in good health. Both conserved end residues are part of each CDR3. A D gene is named only where the DNA matches it firmly. Clone size, where shown, is once, few, many, or a class for clones that have expanded.

d_gene,abundance,v_gene,j_gene,CDR3nt,CDR3aa
TRBD2,few,TRBV27,TRBJ2-1,TGTGCCAGCAGTTCAAAAGGACTAGCGGGAAATGAGCAGTTCTTC,CASSSKGLAGNEQFF
.,.,TRBV25-1,TRBJ2-3,TGTGCCAGCAGTGACGCAGCAACAGATACGCAGTATTTT,CASSDAATDTQYF
.,few,TRBV7-9,TRBJ2-1,TGTGCCAGCAGCCAGCGTGAGCAGTTCTTC,CASSQREQFF
.,few,TRBV5-4,TRBJ2-7,TGTGCCAGCAGCTTGGGATCGGGGAACCAATACGAGCAGTACTTC,CASSLGSGNQYEQYF
.,few,TRBV15,TRBJ1-5,TGTGCCACCAACCCGGACCTTTATCAGCCCCAGCATTTT,CATNPDLYQPQHF
TRBD1,few,TRBV9,TRBJ2-3,TGTGCCAGCAGCGCCGACCTACAGGGGGCTGGCAGAGATACGCAGTATTTT,CASSADLQGAGRDTQYF
.,.,TRBV4-3,TRBJ2-1,TGCGCCAGCAGCCAAGATAGGAGGGGGGTGGAGCAGTTCTTC,CASSQDRRGVEQFF
TRBD1,few,TRBV5-1,TRBJ2-5,TGCGCCAGCAGCGGACAGGGTCCACAAGAGACCCAGTACTTC,CASSGQGPQETQYF
.,.,TRBV5-1,TRBJ2-7,TGCGCCAGCAGTAGGTCGGGCTACGAGCAGTACTTC,CASSRSGYEQYF
TRBD2,few,TRBV29-1,TRBJ2-3,TGCAGCGCCATAACTAGCGGTCCCACAGATACGCAGTATTTT,CSAITSGPTDTQYF
.,.,TRBV6-5,TRBJ2-1,TGTGCCAGCAGTTTGACAACCCACTACAATGAGCAGTTCTTC,CASSLTTHYNEQFF
.,.,TRBV7-9,TRBJ1-2,TGTGCCAGCAATGATAAAGAGAACTATGGCTACACCTTC,CASNDKENYGYTF
.,.,TRBV18,TRBJ1-2,TGTGCCAGCTCAAGGAGAGCCGTGGGGAACTATGGCTACACCTTC,CASSRRAVGNYGYTF
.,.,TRBV5-1,TRBJ2-7,TGCGCCAGCAGCTCGGAGAGTACATTACGGGACGGAGCGAGCTACGAGCAGTACTTC,CASSSESTLRDGASYEQYF
.,.,TRBV4-1,TRBJ2-1,TGCGCCAGCAGCCAAATACTAGCAGACAATGAGCAGTTCTTC,CASSQILADNEQFF
TRBD2,few,TRBV19,TRBJ2-3,TGTGCCAGTAGGCGGGAGCTGGGGACAGATACGCAGTATTTT,CASRRELGTDTQYF
.,few,TRBV7-2,TRBJ2-2,TGTGCCAGCAGCTTATCATACACCGGGGAGCTGTTTTTT,CASSLSYTGELFF
.,few,TRBV7-9,TRBJ2-5,TGTGCCAGCAGCTTAGCGGCGGAGACCCAGTACTTC,CASSLAAETQYF
.,few,TRBV7-2,TRBJ1-1,TGTGCCAGCAGCTTAGCGCCAGGGATTGAAGCTTTCTTT,CASSLAPGIEAFF
TRBD1,.,TRBV4-3,TRBJ1-1,TGCGCCAGCAGCCACCCGACAGGGGGAACTGAAGCTTTCTTT,CASSHPTGGTEAFF
.,few,TRBV29-1,TRBJ2-5,TGCAGCGTTGAAGCGGGATCCAGGGCCCAGTACTTC,CSVEAGSRAQYF
TRBD1,few,TRBV10-3,TRBJ1-2,TGTGCCATCAGTAAACAACAGGGGTATGGCTACACCTTC,CAISKQQGYGYTF
TRBD2,.,TRBV7-3,TRBJ2-1,TGTGCCAGCAGCCGTCAAGCGGGAGTGTACTACAATGAGCAGTTCTTC,CASSRQAGVYYNEQFF
TRBD1,.,TRBV30,TRBJ1-2,TGTGCCTGGAATCGGGACAGGGCCTATGGCTACACCTTC,CAWNRDRAYGYTF
.,.,TRBV5-5,TRBJ2-1,TGTGCCAGCAGCTTGAGGGGCGATGAGCAGTTCTTC,CASSLRGDEQFF
TRBD2,few,TRBV4-3,TRBJ2-5,TGCGCCAGCAGCTCCCTTCGGGCTAGCGGGATAGAGACCCAGTACTTC,CASSSLRASGIETQYF
.,few,TRBV5-1,TRBJ1-4,TGCGCCAGCAGCTTGGGCGCAACTAATGAAAAACTGTTTTTT,CASSLGATNEKLFF
TRBD1,.,TRBV29-1,TRBJ2-7,TGCAGCGTTGAAACCGGGACAGGGGCCTACGAGCAGTACTTC,CSVETGTGAYEQYF
.,.,TRBV5-4,TRBJ2-5,TGTGCCAGCAGCTTCAAAGAGACCCAGTACTTC,CASSFKETQYF
.,.,TRBV7-9,TRBJ2-4,TGTGCCAGCAGCCAATCCCTGCCTTGGGTAGCCAAAAACATTCAGTACTTC,CASSQSLPWVAKNIQYF
.,.,TRBV4-2,TRBJ2-2,TGTGCCAGCAGCCAAGTGGAGGGACAAAACACCGGGGAGCTGTTTTTT,CASSQVEGQNTGELFF
.,.,TRBV14,TRBJ2-1,TGTGCCAGCAGCCAAGTTGCCGGGAGCTCCTACAATGAGCAGTTCTTC,CASSQVAGSSYNEQFF
.,.,TRBV7-3,TRBJ2-1,TGTGCCAGCAGCTTAAGGTATCGCGGGTCCAACAATGAGCAGTTCTTC,CASSLRYRGSNNEQFF
TRBD2,few,TRBV28,TRBJ2-5,TGTGCCAGCACCCCGTGGGAGGGAGAGACCCAGTACTTC,CASTPWEGETQYF
TRBD1,.,TRBV29-1,TRBJ1-1,TGCAGCGTTGGCTGGGACAGTGAAATGAACACTGAAGCTTTCTTT,CSVGWDSEMNTEAFF
TRBD2,.,TRBV25-1,TRBJ2-5,TGTGCCAGCAGTGAATGGGCTAGCGGGAGATATGGGGAGACCCAGTACTTC,CASSEWASGRYGETQYF
.,.,TRBV7-9,TRBJ2-1,TGTGCCAGCAGCTTAAGTCGGTTAGCACAGGGTAATGATGAGTTCTTC,CASSLSRLAQGNDEFF
.,few,TRBV5-1,TRBJ2-2,TGCGCCAGCAGCTTGGCAGGGCAGAACACCGGGGAGCTGTTTTTT,CASSLAGQNTGELFF
TRBD1,few,TRBV28,TRBJ2-6,TGTGCCAGCAGTGCGAATCCGGGACAGGGGGCCTCTGGGGCCAACGTCCTGACTTTC,CASSANPGQGASGANVLTF
TRBD2,.,TRBV7-7,TRBJ2-1,TGTGCTAGCAGCTTAGCGGGAGGAGGAGGAAATGAGCAGTTCTTC,CASSLAGGGGNEQFF
.,.,TRBV23-1,TRBJ1-1,TGCGCCAGCAGTCTAGGTCGGGGTATGAACACTGAAGCTTTCTTT,CASSLGRGMNTEAFF
TRBD1,.,TRBV2,TRBJ1-1,TGTGCCAGCAGGGAGGGACAGGGAGGCACGGCTTTCTTT,CASREGQGGTAFF
TRBD1,few,TRBV18,TRBJ1-5,TGTGCCAGCTCACCCCAAACGACAGGGGTAGGAAATCAGCCCCAGCATTTT,CASSPQTTGVGNQPQHF
.,.,TRBV2,TRBJ2-7,TGTGCCAGCAGCCCGCAAGGCTACGAGCAGTACTTC,CASSPQGYEQYF
.,few,TRBV4-3,TRBJ1-2,TGCGCCAGCAGCCAAGATAGTGGTCTCGGCTACACCTTC,CASSQDSGLGYTF
TRBD2,few,TRBV9,TRBJ2-3,TGTGCCAGCAGCGTCCTTGGGACTAGCGGCACAGATACGCAGTATTTT,CASSVLGTSGTDTQYF
TRBD1,few,TRBV9,TRBJ1-5,TGTGCCAGCAGCAGGGACAGTAATAGCAATCAGCCCCAGCATTTT,CASSRDSNSNQPQHF
.,.,TRBV11-2,TRBJ1-2,TGTGCCAGCAGCTCCCTCAAGTCCTATGGCTACACCTTC,CASSSLKSYGYTF
TRBD2,.,TRBV27,TRBJ2-5,TGTGCCAGCAGGACCACCGGGACTACCGCGGAGACCCAGTACTTC,CASRTTGTTAETQYF
.,.,TRBV9,TRBJ2-3,TGTGCCAGCAGCGTAGCTCCTCCAGGGACCGGGACAGATACGCAGTATTTT,CASSVAPPGTGTDTQYF